This T cell receptor beta chain was retrieved from a study of blood T cell repertoires in COVID-19. Study overall: The study drew acute and convalescent COVID-19 samples from the United States, Italy and Spain. Sample material is recorded as cDNA or gDNA derived from T cells, B-cell-depleted T cells, or PBMCs.

CDR3 size: 15 residues. V was pared by 5 bases and J by 5 bases, with 17 bases between. Germline CDR1 reads SGHTA; CDR2 reads FQGTGA. In the original processing: Amplification of reference gene primers provided the estimated nucleated cell counts. Some clones are missing from TCRdb's copy, which holds only in-frame ones; the method was immunoSEQ multiplex PCR. V and J calls and clone size are as listed in that table; D and trimming were resolved from the DNA. The repertoire consists of over 200,000 clones, with 80% to 85% occurring once and the leading ten covering 8% to 9%. The sequenced material came from PBMCs or T cells enriched from blood (not recorded which). The TCR comes from a woman aged 45 to 65 with acute COVID-19. The V gene is TRBV7-3, the J gene TRBJ2-3; no reliable D call. The DNA of the CDR3 is TGTGCCAGCAGCCTCGCAGGTCTCTTGGGAGATACGCAGTATTTT. Translating gives CASSLAGLLGDTQYF.